This paragraph reports one TCR beta chain. Its target is not known. Naive CD8 cells lacked CD45RO, underwent positive selection for CCR7 and left out terminally differentiated effector memory CD45RA+ cells. This entry belongs to a study of shared clonotypes between healthy human individuals. As for the study in general: The study drew on two women and a few men aged 18 to 49 as donors.

General study points: The represented genetic and exposure-history diversity was limited by the small number of donors.

CDR3 size: 17 residues. The germline V gene has CDR1 MGHRA and CDR2 YSYEKL. The V end lost 0 bases, the J end lost 0 bases, and 15 bases lay between the germline ends. The authors distributed each subset's genomic DNA evenly over several immunoSEQ plates. The method was immunoSEQ multiplex PCR; TCRdb's version includes in-frame clones alone and lacks a portion of them. The table includes approximately 2,200,000 clones, 85% to 95% detected once. The sample comprised naive CD8+ T cells from PBMCs. The chain employs TRBV4-1 and TRBJ2-7; a weak D match, TRBD1 (5 bases). The receptor was isolated from a man in his late teens or twenties in good health. Some clones in this sample may be carry-over from other donors' samples. The CDR3 loop reads CASSQEAPGPYSYEQYF. As DNA, the CDR3 is TGCGCCAGCAGCCAAGAGGCCCCAGGGCCTTACTCCTACGAGCAGTACTTC.